The 23 T cell receptor beta chains below come from one sample, sequenced in a study of cytotoxic CD8 clonotypes in ibrutinib-treated CLL (dated by TCRdb to about 2021). In the paper's terms, the time point label means: progressive disease on ibrutinib. To prepare the library, the immunoSEQ multiplex PCR assay was applied. The clones in this table, taken by TCRdb from immuneACCESS, are in-frame only. Not every clone is retained; where verified, under half of the shortfall comes from an unresolved V gene, and the cause of the rest is unknown. The sample table records around 150,000 clones; roughly 90% of these occur just once. The ten largest clones represent approximately 2.9% of the sample. Sequenced here: PBMCs, sampled at disease progression, from a patient treated with ibrutinib. These receptors were taken from a human donor with chronic lymphocytic leukemia.

The CDR3 loop is CASSLAGAGEHGYTF. The CDR3 region has the DNA TGTGCCAGCAGCTTAGCTGGCGCAGGGGAGCATGGCTACACCTTC. The chain links TRBV7-2 to TRBJ1-2; TRBD1 is a possible D gene (6 bases). CDR3 length equals 15 residues. The V gene lost 0 bases and the J gene lost 6 bases, with 14 bases spanning the gap. In germline, CDR1 is SGHTA, CDR2 FQGNSA.

This clone was seen a handful of times. This chain joins TRBV7-3 and TRBJ1-1; possibly TRBD1 for D (6 bases). Germline CDR1 SGHTA, CDR2 FQGTGA. The length of the CDR3 is 14 residues. Trimming took 5 bases from V and 0 from J, leaving 10 bases between them. CDR3 protein: CASSLGQMNTEAFF. CDR3 coding DNA: TGTGCCAGCAGCCTAGGACAGATGAACACTGAAGCTTTCTTT.

The V gene is TRBV28, the J gene TRBJ2-7, with D tentatively TRBD2 (6 bases). CDR3 length equals 13 residues. V was clipped by 9 bases and J by 4 bases, with 16 bases between them. Germline loops: CDR1 MDHEN, CDR2 SYDVKM. The CDR3 spells CARTGTSTYEQYF. CDR3 bases: TGTGCCAGGACCGGGACTTCCACTTACGAGCAGTACTTC.

The chain links TRBV11-2 to TRBJ2-1; 11 bases agree with TRBD2. With V trimmed by 8 bases and J by 8 bases, 8 bases remained unmatched. CDR1 SGHAT and CDR2 FQNNGV come from the germline V gene. The CDR3 totals 14 residues. As DNA, the CDR3 is TGTGCCAGCGGGGGGACTAGCGGATCGTATGAGCAGTTCTTC. This sequence encodes CASGGTSGSYEQFF.

V and J are TRBV28 and TRBJ2-7, with 7 bases fitting TRBD1. This CDR3 has 12 residues. CDR1 is MDHEN and CDR2 is SYDVKM in the germline V gene. J gave up 2 bases and V 10 bases, and 5 bases lay outside the gene matches. The CDR3 reads CAIRQGPYEQYF. As DNA, the CDR3 is TGTGCCATCCGACAGGGTCCCTACGAGCAGTACTTC.

This clone has just a few counts. This chain uses TRBV5-4 with TRBJ2-1, with D hard to call. The CDR3 runs to 15 residues. CDR1 is SGHNT and CDR2 is YYREEE in the germline V gene (reference sequence). The V end was cut by 2 bases, the J end by 0 bases, with 9 bases between. The CDR3 reads CASSFDLSSYNEQFF. CDR3 coding DNA: TGTGCCAGCAGCTTTGACTTGAGCTCCTACAATGAGCAGTTCTTC.

This clone was found a few times. The chain links TRBV25-1 to TRBJ1-5; D not certain. The V end lost 5 bases, the J end lost 0 bases, and 8 bases lay between the germline ends. The CDR3 runs 14 residues. Germline CDR1 is MGHDK and CDR2 is SYGVNS. The CDR3 nucleotides are TGTGCCAGCAGTCCGAGACATAGCAATCAGCCCCAGCATTTT. Encoded protein: CASSPRHSNQPQHF.

This clone was observed a handful of times. V usage is TRBV9 and J usage is TRBJ1-1; D unresolved. Germline CDR1 and CDR2: SGDLS and YYNGEE. The V gene lost 3 bases and the J gene lost 0 bases, with 18 bases spanning the gap. There are 17 residues in the CDR3. The CDR3 region has the DNA TGTGCCAGCAGCGAGGGAGGGAGCGAGAAAATGAACACTGAAGCTTTCTTT. As protein: CASSEGGSEKMNTEAFF.

The V call is TRBV5-1, the J call TRBJ1-3; 8 bases fit TRBD1. Unmatched junction bases numbered 5, after V lost 3 bases and J lost 3 bases. Germline V lookup: CDR1 SGHRS, CDR2 YFSETQ. This CDR3 comprises 15 residues. CDR3 protein: CASSSDRGGGNTIYF. Written as DNA, the CDR3 is TGCGCCAGCAGCTCCGACAGGGGAGGTGGAAACACCATATATTTT.

The V gene is TRBV21-1, the J gene TRBJ1-1. TRBV21-1 is a recognized pseudogene. The CDR3 covers 17 residues. CDR3 bases: TGTGCCAGCAGCGGACGTAGGGGGGGCGCCATGAACACTGAAGCTTTCTTT. Its protein is CASSGRRGGAMNTEAFF.

The genes are TRBV12-5 and TRBJ1-4, with a weak D call TRBD1 (5 bases). V gave up 0 bases and J gave up 0 bases, with 14 bases separating them. Per the germline V gene, CDR1 is LGHNT and CDR2 is FRNRAP. CDR3 length: 18 amino acids. The DNA of the CDR3 is TGTGCTAGTGGTTTGGTACGATTGGGGGGTTCAACTAATGAAAAACTGTTTTTT. Its protein is CASGLVRLGGSTNEKLFF.

The rearrangement links TRBV5-1 to TRBJ2-5; no clear D gene. CDR3 length: 14 amino acids. Trimming shortened V by 4 bases and J by 3 bases, and 13 bases separated the two germline ends. Germline V gene sequence: CDR1 SGHRS, CDR2 YFSETQ. The CDR3 reads CASSAELGKETQYF. The CDR3 DNA reads TGCGCCAGCAGCGCTGAGTTGGGGAAAGAGACCCAGTACTTC.

The chain combines TRBV9 with TRBJ1-3; D perhaps matches TRBD1 (6 bases). The CDR3 extends over 12 amino acids. V was clipped by 4 bases and J by 11 bases, with 13 bases between them. Per germline, CDR1 SGDLS and CDR2 YYNGEE. The CDR3 nucleotides are TGTGCCAGCAGCCTATCCGGGACATCCATATATTTT. Protein product: CASSLSGTSIYF.

In regard to this clone: The sample carries other DNA sequences with the same CDR3. The chain is built from TRBV6-1 and TRBJ2-5, with D unclear. Germline V gene data show CDR1 as MNHNS and CDR2 as SASEGT. V gave up 3 bases and J gave up 1 base, with 3 bases separating them. The CDR3 covers 12 residues. The chain's CDR3 is CASSDIQETQYF. The DNA for the CDR3 is TGTGCCAGCAGTGACATCCAAGAGACCCAGTACTTC.

The chain combines TRBV2 with TRBJ1-2; D unclear. Germline V gene lookup returns CDR1 SNHLY and CDR2 FYNNEI. The germline V and J ends were trimmed by 4 bases and 7 bases, with 13 bases remaining between them. The CDR3 sequence is 13 residues long. CDR3 loop: CASSVLIGGGYTF. As DNA, the CDR3 is TGTGCCAGCAGTGTGCTCATCGGTGGTGGCTACACCTTC.

The table lists this clone with a count of one. V is TRBV6-1 and J is TRBJ1-2; TRBD1 might be the D (5 bases). The CDR3 length is 18 residues. The germline V and J ends were trimmed by 1 base and 7 bases, with 25 bases remaining between them. The germline V gene has CDR1 MNHNS and CDR2 SASEGT. This CDR3 reads CASSEVLRAGLLSGGYTF. The CDR3 DNA reads as TGTGCCAGCAGTGAAGTTTTGCGCGCAGGGCTTTTATCAGGTGGCTACACCTTC.

This clone has only one observation. V gene TRBV19 combines with J gene TRBJ1-1; maybe TRBD1 (5 bases). This CDR3 contains 15 residues. From germline, CDR1 is LNHDA and CDR2 SQIVND (reference sequence). V shed 4 bases and J shed 0 bases, with 12 bases lying between them. CDR3 in amino acids: CASSTQGWMNTEAFF. The DNA of the CDR3 is TGTGCCAGTAGTACCCAGGGTTGGATGAACACTGAAGCTTTCTTT. The full variable domain, with the rest looked up from reference TRBV19 and TRBJ1-1, is DGGITQSPKYLFRKEGQNVTLSCEQNLNHDAMYWYRQDPGQGLRLIYYSQIVNDFQKGDIAEGYSVSREKKESFPLTVTSAQKNPTAFYLCASSTQGWMNTEAFFGQGTRLTVV.

V and J are TRBV9 and TRBJ2-7; the D is unclear. CDR3 length equals 15 residues. Germline assignment: CDR1 SGDLS and CDR2 YYNGEE. Trimming cost V 4 bases and J 0 bases, with 14 bases left between them. The CDR3 region has the DNA TGTGCCAGCAGCCCTAAGCCAAGTAACTCCTACGAGCAGTACTTC. This encodes CASSPKPSNSYEQYF.

This chain links TRBV10-3 with TRBJ2-7, with a possible D match to TRBD2 (7 bases). Germline V gene sequence: CDR1 ENHRY, CDR2 SYGVKD. There are 15 residues in the CDR3. Trimming took off 3 bases at V and 3 bases at J, with 15 bases between the two ends. The CDR3 coding sequence is TGTGCCATCAGTGACGCGACAGGACTAGGCTACGAGCAGTACTTC. This sequence encodes CAISDATGLGYEQYF.

The V and J genes are TRBV5-1 and TRBJ2-1; D is unresolved. Trimming stripped 0 bases from V and 8 bases from J, with 21 bases between. The CDR3 spans 17 residues. Germline CDR1 SGHRS, CDR2 YFSETQ. The CDR3 region has the DNA TGCGCCAGCAGCTTGGGCTTGTGGCGAGAGGAGACGGATGAGCAGTTCTTC. This translates into CASSLGLWREETDEQFF.

The chain employs TRBV5-1 and TRBJ2-1; 12 nucleotides match TRBD2. Losses at the gene ends were 3 bases for V and 8 bases for J; bases not matched to a gene: 9. Germline CDR1 reads SGHRS; CDR2 reads YFSETQ. This CDR3 is 16 amino acids long. CDR3 DNA sequence: TGCGCCAGCAGCTCGACTAGCGGGAGATTCCTCTATGAGCAGTTCTTC. This encodes CASSSTSGRFLYEQFF. The complete variable domain, with remaining parts taken from reference TRBV5-1 and TRBJ2-1, reads KAGVTQTPRYLIKTRGQQVTLSCSPISGHRSVSWYQQTPGQGLQFLFEYFSETQRNKGNFPGRFSGRQFSNSRSEMNVSTLELGDSALYLCASSSTSGRFLYEQFFGPGTRLTVL.

This chain joins TRBV14 and TRBJ1-1; D may be TRBD1 (5 bases). CDR1 and CDR2 (germline): SGHDN, FVKESK. V gave up 4 bases and J gave up 6 bases, with 15 bases separating them. The length of the CDR3 is 14 residues. The CDR3 nucleotides are TGTGCCAGCAGCCTTAGTGGGGGGTTGGCTGAAGCTTTCTTT. This gives the protein CASSLSGGLAEAFF.

J is TRBJ2-3 and V is TRBV7-2; D ambiguous. The CDR3 spans 12 residues. Germline V CDR1 and CDR2: SGHTA, FQGNSA. V was shortened by 3 bases and J by 2 bases, with 3 bases between the two germline ends. In DNA form, the CDR3 reads TGTGCCAGCAGCTTCTTCACAGATACGCAGTATTTT. Residues: CASSFFTDTQYF.